The 18 T cell receptor beta chains presented below share a single source sample, sequenced in a study of CD8 T cells in Susac syndrome. RNA totalling about 0.45 to 1 ug underwent reverse transcription with random hexamers. MiXCR was run by TCRdb on the immunoSEQ multiplex PCR reads, yielding one entry per CDR3 protein. The table has some 150,000 distinct CDR3 sequences, nearly 97% seen once. The material sequenced was CD8+ T cells from PBMCs. These receptors originate from a human donor with multiple sclerosis.

The chain is built from TRBV13 and TRBJ1-4; no reliable D call. The V end lost 1 base, the J end lost 2 bases, and 11 bases lay between the germline ends. The germline CDR1 and CDR2 sequences are PRHDT and FYEKMQ (reference sequence). The CDR3 sequence is 16 residues long. This CDR3 is CASSLVADGTNEKLFF. The DNA for the CDR3 is TGTGCCAGCAGCTTAGTAGCCGACGGGACTAATGAAAAACTGTTTTTT.

This chain joins TRBV12-3 or TRBV12-4 and TRBJ2-6; D unresolved. The CDR3 consists of 15 residues. Trimming left V 2 bases short and J 0 bases short, with 5 bases between. CDR3 sequence reads: CASSLIRSGANVLTF. The CDR3 bases are TGTGCCAGCAGTTTAATTCGCTCTGGGGCCAACGTCCTGACTTTC.

The V call is TRBV3-1, the J call TRBJ1-3, with TRBD1 identical over 8 bases. The ends lost 1 base at V and 3 bases at J; junction bases unmatched: 5. The CDR3 sequence is 16 residues long. Germline-derived CDR1 and CDR2 are LGHDT and YNNKEL (reference sequence). In nucleotides, the CDR3 is TGTGCCAGCAGCCAAGGAAGGACAGGGAGTGGAAACACCATATATTTT. Its protein is CASSQGRTGSGNTIYF.

This clonotype was found once. CDR3 loop: CASSFSENEQFF. The DNA of the CDR3 is TGTGCCAGCAGTTTCTCCGAGAATGAGCAGTTCTTC. The chain combines TRBV27 with TRBJ2-1; D not resolved. Trimming shortened V by 3 bases and J by 7 bases, and 7 bases separated the two germline ends. The CDR3 totals 12 residues. In germline, CDR1 is MNHEY, CDR2 SMNVEV (reference sequence).

The rearrangement uses TRBV6-5 and TRBJ1-1; 7 bases agree with TRBD1. The CDR3 runs to 12 residues. Germline V gene lookup returns CDR1 MNHEY and CDR2 SVGAGI. J gave up 10 bases and V 4 bases, and 6 bases lay outside the gene matches. CDR3 coding DNA: TGTGCCAGCAGTTCCACAGGGGCCCGAGCTTTCTTT. Encoded protein: CASSSTGARAFF.

The chain carries TRBV2 and TRBJ2-5; perhaps TRBD1 as D (5 bases). Germline CDR1 reads SNHLY; CDR2 reads FYNNEI. Trimming took off 2 bases at V and 1 base at J, with 5 bases between the two ends. The length of the CDR3 is 13 residues. In DNA, the CDR3 is TGTGCCAGCAGTGAACAGGGCCAAGAGACCCAGTACTTC. It encodes CASSEQGQETQYF.

The chain joins TRBV4-1 to TRBJ2-5; 7 positions match TRBD1. The CDR3 loop spans 14 amino acids. Germline values: CDR1 MGHRA, CDR2 YSYEKL. Trimming cost V 3 bases and J 5 bases; bases outside gene matches: 6. The CDR3 nucleotides read TGCGCCAGCAGCCAGACAGGGTTCGATGAGACCCAGTACTTC. It encodes CASSQTGFDETQYF.

Note on this clonotype: The limits of the CDR3 on the DNA are not certain, so only TCRdb's listed CDR3 is given. The chain is built from TRBV29-1 and TRBJ1-1; the DNA was not used to check the table's D call, TRBD1. Germline-derived CDR1 and CDR2 are SQVTM and ANQGSEA. The CDR3 has 12 amino acids, counting both end residues. CDR3 region: CSVGVGTGETFF.

V is TRBV2 and J is TRBJ2-1, with 7 bases that match TRBD1. J was trimmed by 0 bases and V by 8 bases; bases with no gene match: 16. Per the germline V gene, CDR1 is SNHLY and CDR2 is FYNNEI. CDR3 size: 18 residues. The CDR3 bases are TGTGCCAGCCCTAAGGGGGCGGCGCAGCATAGCTCCTACAATGAGCAGTTCTTC. Translation gives CASPKGAAQHSSYNEQFF.

The V and J genes are TRBV5-6 and TRBJ2-7, with 7 bases that match TRBD1. The germline gives CDR1 SGHDT, CDR2 YYEEEE. CDR3 length: 19 amino acids. J gave up 3 bases and V 2 bases, and 20 bases lay outside the gene matches. The CDR3 reads CASSFYHLLGTVKDYEQYV. CDR3 nucleotides: TGTGCCAGCAGCTTTTACCATCTTCTCGGGACAGTAAAAGACTACGAGCAGTACGTC.

The V and J genes are TRBV14 and TRBJ1-1; 7 positions agree with TRBD1. Trimming removed 3 bases from V and 2 bases from J; junction bases left unmatched: 6. Germline loops: CDR1 SGHDN, CDR2 FVKESK. The CDR3 extends over 15 amino acids. The CDR3 DNA is TGTGCCAGCAGCCACAATACAGGGGCCAACACTGAAGCTTTCTTT. This encodes CASSHNTGANTEAFF.

The chain links TRBV6-5 to TRBJ2-1, with D uncertain. Deletions cut 0 bases from V and 7 bases from J, with 16 bases between. The CDR3 consists of 16 residues. Germline V gene sequence: CDR1 MNHEY, CDR2 SVGAGI. In DNA form, the CDR3 reads TGTGCCAGCAGTTACTCCCCGACAACGGCAGAGAATGAGCAGTTCTTC. Amino acid sequence: CASSYSPTTAENEQFF.

The chain recombines TRBV20-1 with TRBJ2-5; D gene unclear. The CDR3 extends over 13 amino acids. The ends were cut back, 3 bases at V and 0 bases at J, with 8 bases in the middle. Looked up from germline, CDR1 is DFQATT and CDR2 is SNEGSKA (reference sequence). The CDR3 DNA reads as TGCAGTGCTAGCAACACCTACCAAGAGACCCAGTACTTC. This encodes CSASNTYQETQYF.

V gene TRBV29-1 combines with J gene TRBJ2-3; TRBD2 matches at 7 bases. Looked up from germline, CDR1 is SQVTM and CDR2 is ANQGSEA. There are 14 residues in the CDR3. The junction had 8 bases not matched to a gene; V was cut back by 7 bases and J by 1 base. The CDR3 DNA is TGCAGCGCTATGGGAGGGTTTGGCACAGATACGCAGTATTTT. As protein: CSAMGGFGTDTQYF.

The chain links TRBV5-4 to TRBJ2-7, with 9 bases that match TRBD1. Looked up from germline, CDR1 is SGHNT and CDR2 is YYREEE (reference sequence). This CDR3 region has 15 residues. V shed 2 bases and J 4 bases; nucleotides not matched to a gene: 7. DNA of the CDR3: TGTGCCAGCAGCTTTCCGGGACAGGGTGGGTACGAGCAGTACTTC. The encoded protein is CASSFPGQGGYEQYF.

In its sample, this clonotype was seen a few times. CDR3 amino acids: CASRGPGGEQFF. The CDR3 DNA is TGTGCCAGCAGGGGCCCGGGGGGTGAGCAGTTCTTC. V gene TRBV7-9 combines with J gene TRBJ2-1; 7 bases agree with TRBD2. V gave up 6 bases and J gave up 9 bases; unmatched junction bases: 5. The CDR3 covers 12 residues. Looked up from germline, CDR1 is SEHNR and CDR2 is FQNEAQ (reference sequence).

The J gene is TRBJ2-5, the V gene TRBV20-1; TRBD1 agrees at 9 bases. The germline gives CDR1 DFQATT, CDR2 SNEGSKA (reference sequence). J lost 2 bases, V lost 5 bases, and 9 bases had no gene match. The CDR3 contains 15 residues. CDR3 sequence: CSACFLGQGQETQYF. CDR3 coding DNA: TGCAGTGCTTGCTTTTTGGGACAGGGTCAAGAGACCCAGTACTTC.

The chain combines TRBV20-1 with TRBJ2-1, with 7 bases fitting TRBD1. V lost 6 bases and J lost 0; bases outside the gene matches: 5. The CDR3 spans 14 residues. Germline CDR1 reads DFQATT; CDR2 reads SNEGSKA (reference sequence). CDR3 nucleotide sequence: TGCAGTGCAGAACCAGGGGGCTCCTACAATGAGCAGTTCTTC. Protein sequence: CSAEPGGSYNEQFF.